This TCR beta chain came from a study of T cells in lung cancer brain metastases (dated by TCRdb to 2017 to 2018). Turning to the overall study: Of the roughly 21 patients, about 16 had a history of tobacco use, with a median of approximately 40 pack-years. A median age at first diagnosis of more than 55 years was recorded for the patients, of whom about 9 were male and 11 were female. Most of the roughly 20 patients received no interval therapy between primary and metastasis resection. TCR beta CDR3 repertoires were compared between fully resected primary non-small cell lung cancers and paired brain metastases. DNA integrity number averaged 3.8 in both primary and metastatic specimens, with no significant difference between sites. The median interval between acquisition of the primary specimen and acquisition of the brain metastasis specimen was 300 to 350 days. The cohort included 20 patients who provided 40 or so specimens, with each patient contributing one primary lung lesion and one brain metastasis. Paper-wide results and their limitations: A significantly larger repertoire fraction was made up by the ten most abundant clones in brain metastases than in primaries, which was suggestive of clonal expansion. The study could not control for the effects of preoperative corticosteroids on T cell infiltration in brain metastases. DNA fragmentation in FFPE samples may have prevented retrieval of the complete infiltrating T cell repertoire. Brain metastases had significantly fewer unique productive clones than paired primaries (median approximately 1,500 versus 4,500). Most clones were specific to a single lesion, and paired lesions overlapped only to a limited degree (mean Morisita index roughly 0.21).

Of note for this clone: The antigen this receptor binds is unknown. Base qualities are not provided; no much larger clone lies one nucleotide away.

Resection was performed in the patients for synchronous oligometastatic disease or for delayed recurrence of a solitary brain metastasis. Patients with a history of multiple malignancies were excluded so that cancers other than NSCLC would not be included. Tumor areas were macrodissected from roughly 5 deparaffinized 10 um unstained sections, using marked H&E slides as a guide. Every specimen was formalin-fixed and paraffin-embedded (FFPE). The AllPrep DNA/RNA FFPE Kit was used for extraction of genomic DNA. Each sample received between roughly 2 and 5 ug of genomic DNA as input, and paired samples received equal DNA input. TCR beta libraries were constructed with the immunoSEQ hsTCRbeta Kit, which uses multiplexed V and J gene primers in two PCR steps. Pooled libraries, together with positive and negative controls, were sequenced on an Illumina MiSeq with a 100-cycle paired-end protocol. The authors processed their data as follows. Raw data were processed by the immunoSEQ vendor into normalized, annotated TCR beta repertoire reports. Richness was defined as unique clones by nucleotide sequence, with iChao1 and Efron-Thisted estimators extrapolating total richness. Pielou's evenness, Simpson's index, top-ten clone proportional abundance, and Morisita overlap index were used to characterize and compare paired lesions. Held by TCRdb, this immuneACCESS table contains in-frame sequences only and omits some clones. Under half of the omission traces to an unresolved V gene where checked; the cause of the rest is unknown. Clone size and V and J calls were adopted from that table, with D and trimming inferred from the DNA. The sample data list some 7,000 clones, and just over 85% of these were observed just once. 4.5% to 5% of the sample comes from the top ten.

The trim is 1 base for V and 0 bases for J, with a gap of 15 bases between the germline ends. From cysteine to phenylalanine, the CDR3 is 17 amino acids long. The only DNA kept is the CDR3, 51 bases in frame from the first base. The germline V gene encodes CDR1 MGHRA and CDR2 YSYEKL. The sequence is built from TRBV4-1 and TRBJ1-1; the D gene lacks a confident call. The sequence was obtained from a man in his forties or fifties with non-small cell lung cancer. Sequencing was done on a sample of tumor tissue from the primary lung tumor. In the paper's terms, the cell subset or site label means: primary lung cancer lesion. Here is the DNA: TGCGCCAGCAGCCAAGTGCCGAGTTTGGCGGTGAACACTGAAGCTTTCTTT. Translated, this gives CASSQVPSLAVNTEAFF.